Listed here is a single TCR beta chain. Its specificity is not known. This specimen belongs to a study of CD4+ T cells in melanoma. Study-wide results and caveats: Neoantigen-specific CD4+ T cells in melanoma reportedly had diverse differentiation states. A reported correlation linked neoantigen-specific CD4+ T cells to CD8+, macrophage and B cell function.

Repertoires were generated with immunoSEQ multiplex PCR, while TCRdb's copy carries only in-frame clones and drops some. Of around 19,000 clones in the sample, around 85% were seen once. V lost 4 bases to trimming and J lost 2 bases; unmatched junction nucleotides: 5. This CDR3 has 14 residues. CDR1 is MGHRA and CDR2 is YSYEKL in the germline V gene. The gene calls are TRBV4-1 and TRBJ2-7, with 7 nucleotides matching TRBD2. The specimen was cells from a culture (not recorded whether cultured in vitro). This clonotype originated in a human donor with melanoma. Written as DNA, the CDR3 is TGCGCCAGCAGCCGGGGGAGCGGGGCCTACGAGCAGTACTTC. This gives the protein CASSRGSGAYEQYF.